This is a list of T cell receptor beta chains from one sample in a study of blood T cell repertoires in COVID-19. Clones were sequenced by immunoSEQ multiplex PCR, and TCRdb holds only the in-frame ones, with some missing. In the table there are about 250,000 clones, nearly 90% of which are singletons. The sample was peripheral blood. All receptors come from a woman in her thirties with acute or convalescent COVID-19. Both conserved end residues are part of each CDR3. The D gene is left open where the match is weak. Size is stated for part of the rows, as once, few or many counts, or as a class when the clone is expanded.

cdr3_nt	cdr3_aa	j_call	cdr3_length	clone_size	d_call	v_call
TGTGCCAGCAGCTTAAGGGGACTAGCGGGAGGGGGCACAGATACGCAGTATTTT	CASSLRGLAGGGTDTQYF	TRBJ2-3	18	-	TRBD2	TRBV7-3
TGTGCCAGCAGTGACAGGGGTGAGCAGTTCTTC	CASSDRGEQFF	TRBJ2-1	11	-	TRBD1	TRBV12-3/TRBV12-4
TGTGCCACCAGTGATGGCCACAATGAGCAGTTCTTC	CATSDGHNEQFF	TRBJ2-1	12	few	-	TRBV24-1
TGTGCCAGCAGCTTAGGCAGTGAAGCTTTCTTT	CASSLGSEAFF	TRBJ1-1	11	-	-	TRBV11-2
TGTGCCAGCAGTCTAGGACAGGGAGACACTGAAGCTTTCTTT	CASSLGQGDTEAFF	TRBJ1-1	14	-	TRBD1	TRBV6-5
TGCGCCAGCAGCCAAGGCAGGGGCAGATACGAGCAGTACTTC	CASSQGRGRYEQYF	TRBJ2-7	14	-	-	TRBV4-3
TGTGCCAGCAGTTACCGGGGGGTTAACACTGAAGCTTTCTTT	CASSYRGVNTEAFF	TRBJ1-1	14	-	-	TRBV6-6
TGTGCCAGCAGCCAAGCCGGGACAGGGGGCCACGAGCAGTACTTC	CASSQAGTGGHEQYF	TRBJ2-7	15	once	TRBD1	TRBV4-2
TGTGCCAGCAGTACGACAGGGGGTCCCTACGAGCAGTACTTC	CASSTTGGPYEQYF	TRBJ2-7	14	few	TRBD1	TRBV27
TGTGCCAGCAGCAGAGGGACAGGGTTTTCCGGGGAGCTGTTTTTT	CASSRGTGFSGELFF	TRBJ2-2	15	-	TRBD1	TRBV9
TGCGCCAGCAGCCAAGGGGCTCAGGGGTTCACTGAAGCTTTCTTT	CASSQGAQGFTEAFF	TRBJ1-1	15	-	-	TRBV4-1
TGTGCCAGTAGTATAGGAGGACAGAATGAAAAACTGTTTTTT	CASSIGGQNEKLFF	TRBJ1-4	14	-	-	TRBV19
TGTGCCTCCCACCTGGGCCCTGAAGCTTTCTTT	CASHLGPEAFF	TRBJ1-1	11	-	-	TRBV6-5
TGTGCCAGCAGCTTAGCGGGACTAGGAGGGTCCTACAATGAGCAGTTCTTC	CASSLAGLGGSYNEQFF	TRBJ2-1	17	once	TRBD2	TRBV7-9
TGTGCCAGCAGCCCGGACTTGAGCTCCTACAATGAGCAGTTCTTC	CASSPDLSSYNEQFF	TRBJ2-1	15	-	-	TRBV11-1
TGCAGCGTTGATGCTAGCGGTACCTACAATGAGCAGTTCTTC	CSVDASGTYNEQFF	TRBJ2-1	14	-	TRBD2	TRBV29-1
TGCGCCAGCAGCCAAACCGGGACAGTGAATGAAAAACTGTTTTTT	CASSQTGTVNEKLFF	TRBJ1-4	15	-	TRBD1	TRBV4-1
TGTGCCTGGCTGCCGAGCTCCTACAATGAGCAGTTCTTC	CAWLPSSYNEQFF	TRBJ2-1	13	once	-	TRBV30
TGCAGCGGGGGGGAGGGTTATAATGAGCAGTTCTTC	CSGGEGYNEQFF	TRBJ2-1	12	-	TRBD2	TRBV29-1
TGTGCCAGCAGCTTAAGGGGTTACCAAGAGACCCAGTACTTC	CASSLRGYQETQYF	TRBJ2-5	14	-	-	TRBV7-9
TGCGCCAGCAGCCGGGGCAGGGCCTACGAGCAGTACTTC	CASSRGRAYEQYF	TRBJ2-7	13	-	-	TRBV4-3
TGTGCCAGCAGCTTACGGGAGTTCGGCGACGAGCAGTACTTC	CASSLREFGDEQYF	TRBJ2-7	14	-	-	TRBV7-3
TGTGCCTGGAGTGTAGATTTCAGGAATTCACCCCTCCACTTT	CAWSVDFRNSPLHF	TRBJ1-6	14	-	-	TRBV30
TGTGCCAGTAGTATATATGGCAGAGAGACCCAGTACTTC	CASSIYGRETQYF	TRBJ2-5	13	once	-	TRBV19
TGTGCCAGCAGCCGGACTAGCGGGAGGAACAATGAGCAGTTCTTC	CASSRTSGRNNEQFF	TRBJ2-1	15	-	TRBD2	TRBV7-9
TGTGCCAGCACCTTAACTATGAGGGAGCTGTTTTTT	CASTLTMRELFF	TRBJ2-2	12	-	-	TRBV6-6
TGTGCCAGCAACCCAAGCGGCAGGACCTACGAGCAGTACTTC	CASNPSGRTYEQYF	TRBJ2-7	14	-	-	TRBV7-9
TGTGCCATAAAGCCATCCGGTAATGTTGAGCAGTTCTTC	CAIKPSGNVEQFF	TRBJ2-1	13	-	-	TRBV7-2
TGTGCCAGCAGCAAAGGACAGGGGGTATACGAGCAGTACTTC	CASSKGQGVYEQYF	TRBJ2-7	14	-	-	TRBV21-1
TGTGCCAGCAGCTCTTCCCGGGAGGGAAATAAAAACATTCAGTACTTC	CASSSSREGNKNIQYF	TRBJ2-4	16	-	TRBD2	TRBV11-3
TGCGCCAGCAGCCAAGGGACAGAAATTGAAGCTTTCTTT	CASSQGTEIEAFF	TRBJ1-1	13	-	-	TRBV4-3
TGTGCCAGCAGCTGGAGACAGGGCAACACTGAAGCTTTCTTT	CASSWRQGNTEAFF	TRBJ1-1	14	-	TRBD1	TRBV5-4
TGTGCCAGCCAGGGGCTGGTAGGAAACACCATATATTTT	CASQGLVGNTIYF	TRBJ1-3	13	-	-	TRBV6-5
TGCAGCGTTGACAGGGGTTACGAGCAGTACTTC	CSVDRGYEQYF	TRBJ2-7	11	-	-	TRBV29-1
TGTGCCAGCAGCTTGGTGGGGCTTGGGGCCAACGTCCTGACTTTC	CASSLVGLGANVLTF	TRBJ2-6	15	-	-	TRBV5-4
TGTGCCAGCAGCCAAGATCGAGTAGCGGGCGCCGGGGACATTCAGTACTTC	CASSQDRVAGAGDIQYF	TRBJ2-4	17	-	TRBD2	TRBV14
TGCGCCAGCAGCCAAGAGGCAATCTACAATGAGCAGTTCTTC	CASSQEAIYNEQFF	TRBJ2-1	14	-	-	TRBV4-3
TGTGCCAGTCCGGGACAGGTAAATCCGGACACAGATACGCAGTATTTT	CASPGQVNPDTDTQYF	TRBJ2-3	16	-	TRBD1	TRBV19
TGTGCCAGCAGCCCGGGACTAGCGGGAGCTATTGAGCAGTTCTTC	CASSPGLAGAIEQFF	TRBJ2-1	15	-	TRBD2	TRBV28
TGTGCCAGCAGCCAAAACTCAGGGACCGAAGCGACTAGCGGATTTATCTACGAGCAGTACTTC	CASSQNSGTEATSGFIYEQYF	TRBJ2-7	21	-	TRBD2	TRBV3-1/TRBV3-2
TGTGCCAGCAGCGCAGGGTGGAACACTGAAGCTTTCTTT	CASSAGWNTEAFF	TRBJ1-1	13	-	-	TRBV2
TGTGCCAGTAGTTCCACAGGGCTGTCTGGAAACACCATATATTTT	CASSSTGLSGNTIYF	TRBJ1-3	15	few	-	TRBV19
TGTGCCATCAGCCCACTAGCGGAAGCTAGCACAGATACGCAGTATTTT	CAISPLAEASTDTQYF	TRBJ2-3	16	-	TRBD2	TRBV10-3
TGTGCCAGCAGTTCATCGGGGACAGGGGTGCAAGAGCAGTACTTC	CASSSSGTGVQEQYF	TRBJ2-7	15	-	TRBD1	TRBV7-8
TGTGCCAGCAGTACCCGGACTGGAAAGGTAGCCGGGGAGCTGTTTTTT	CASSTRTGKVAGELFF	TRBJ2-2	16	few	-	TRBV27
TGTGCCAGCTCACGGGACAGCTTCTCCTACGAGCAGTACTTC	CASSRDSFSYEQYF	TRBJ2-7	14	-	TRBD1	TRBV18
TGTGCCAGCAGCCCGCGGCCGGGGAGTGTCGGCTATGGCTACACCTTC	CASSPRPGSVGYGYTF	TRBJ1-2	16	-	-	TRBV9
TGTGCCAGCAGCCAAGATCGAGGGACAGGGGGACATTCACCCCTCCACTTT	CASSQDRGTGGHSPLHF	TRBJ1-6	17	-	TRBD1	TRBV3-1/TRBV3-2
TGTGCCAGCAGGAGGGCGGGGGGGCGAGTGACCCAGTACTTC	CASRRAGGRVTQYF	TRBJ2-5	14	-	TRBD2	TRBV6-5